Sequencing of this TCR beta chain was carried out in a study of blood T cell repertoires in COVID-19. Study as a whole: The samples span acute and convalescent COVID-19 from the United States, Italy and Spain. T cells, B-cell-depleted T cells, or PBMCs supplied cDNA or gDNA.

Clones were sequenced by immunoSEQ multiplex PCR, and TCRdb holds only the in-frame ones, with some missing. The sample records roughly 520,000 clones, roughly 88% being singletons. Participants came from roughly 23 US areas, aged roughly 18 to 95 years. Donors of Cohort 3 who recovered were those that had two negative PCRs, clearance, or symptom resolution. This clonotype originated in a middle-aged woman who had recovered from COVID-19. The sequenced sample consisted of PBMCs or T cells enriched from blood (not recorded which).

CDR3 amino acids: CASSADREDILSGANVLTF. In DNA form, the CDR3 reads TGTGCCAGCAGCGCTGACAGGGAAGACATACTCTCTGGGGCCAACGTCCTGACTTTC. This chain links TRBV5-6 with TRBJ2-6, with 7 bases fitting TRBD1. Trimming at V came to 4 bases and at J to 0 bases, leaving 13 bases not matched to a gene. CDR3 length equals 19 residues. CDR1 SGHDT and CDR2 YYEEEE come from the germline V gene.